This passage covers 15 T cell receptor beta chains from one sample sequenced in a study of early T cells in non-severe SARS-CoV-2 infection. TCRdb re-analysed the 5' RACE reads in MiXCR, keeping a single row per CDR3 protein. The repertoire consists of about 110,000 distinct CDR3 sequences, with roughly 12% occurring once and the leading ten covering less than 4.5%. The sequencing here drew on whole blood, taken at baseline. Every receptor here comes from an adult who was a healthcare worker with PCR-confirmed SARS-CoV-2 infection or an uninfected control (not recorded which).

The V call is TRBV29-1, the J call TRBJ2-1, with 7 positions matching TRBD2. The CDR3 is made up of 11 amino acids. Germline V gene data show CDR1 as SQVTM and CDR2 as ANQGSEA. J lost 9 bases, V lost 6 bases, and 5 bases had no gene match. DNA for the CDR3: TGCAGCGTCGGACTAGGTGGTGAGCAGTTCTTC. Translated: CSVGLGGEQFF.

The chain employs TRBV12-3 or TRBV12-4 and TRBJ1-6; no reliable D call. The V end was cut by 3 bases, the J end by 7 bases, with 13 bases between. The CDR3 is made up of 15 amino acids. The chain's CDR3 is CASSFMNSENSPLHF. The CDR3 nucleotides are TGTGCCAGCAGTTTTATGAATAGTGAGAATTCACCCCTCCACTTT.

The chain uses TRBV5-1 and TRBJ1-1; D uncertain. This CDR3 region has 14 residues. Germline CDR1 is SGHRS and CDR2 is YFSETQ. V shed 3 bases and J shed 1 base, with 10 bases lying between them. CDR3 in DNA: TGCGCCAGCAGCTCGGACGGATGGAACACTGAAGCTTTCTTT. Translated, it gives CASSSDGWNTEAFF.

This sequence joins TRBV6-6 and TRBJ2-1; 8 nucleotides agree with TRBD2. The CDR3 has 17 amino acids. Germline-derived CDR1 and CDR2 are MNHNY and SVGAGI (reference sequence). J lost 0 bases, V lost 11 bases, and 15 bases had no gene match. This chain's CDR3 is CAVKGLAGNSSYNEQFF. CDR3 in DNA: TGTGCCGTTAAAGGGCTAGCGGGTAACAGCTCCTACAATGAGCAGTTCTTC.

V is TRBV7-6 and J is TRBJ2-6; D is uncertain. Deletions cut 2 bases from V and 4 bases from J, with 9 bases between. The CDR3 consists of 15 residues. Germline CDR1 SGHVS, CDR2 FNYEAQ. CDR3: CASSLLGSGANVLTF. CDR3 DNA sequence: TGTGCCAGCAGCTTACTTGGATCCGGGGCCAACGTCCTGACTTTC.

This clonotype was counted only a few times. The chain links TRBV7-9 to TRBJ1-1, with TRBD1 identical over 7 bases. The CDR3 spans 14 residues. J was trimmed by 5 bases and V by 4 bases; bases with no gene match: 7. CDR1 SEHNR and CDR2 FQNEAQ come from the germline V gene (reference sequence). The CDR3 region has the DNA TGTGCCAGCAGCTCCAGACAGGGTAGAACTGAAGCTTTCTTT. Translation: CASSSRQGRTEAFF.

In this sample, this clonotype turned up a few times. V gene TRBV5-6 combines with J gene TRBJ2-4, with 14 bases identical to TRBD2. CDR1 is SGHDT, CDR2 YYEEEE, per germline. The length of the CDR3 is 18 residues. Losses at the gene ends were 4 bases for V and 6 bases for J; bases not matched to a gene: 12. The CDR3 DNA sequence: TGTGCCAGCAGCCCTCGACTAGCGGGAGGGCCTAGTGGAAACATTCAGTACTTC. Its translation: CASSPRLAGGPSGNIQYF.

This clonotype was detected a few times. CDR3 residues: CASSSQSSGELFF. CDR3 bases: TGTGCCAGCAGTTCTCAGAGCTCCGGGGAGCTGTTTTTT. The chain has TRBV6-5 and TRBJ2-2; D remains unclear. V was clipped by 4 bases and J by 6 bases, with 9 bases between them. The CDR3 is made up of 13 amino acids. The germline V gene has CDR1 MNHEY and CDR2 SVGAGI.

The chain is built from TRBV20-1 and TRBJ2-3; D gene unclear. The germline V and J ends were trimmed by 3 bases and 0 bases, with 13 bases remaining between them. Per the germline V gene, CDR1 is DFQATT and CDR2 is SNEGSKA (reference sequence). CDR3 length: 15 amino acids. In DNA form, the CDR3 reads TGCAGTGCTAGCGCGAAGTCCACTAGCACAGATACGCAGTATTTT. Amino acid sequence: CSASAKSTSTDTQYF.

This clonotype was counted many times. The V gene is TRBV11-2, the J gene TRBJ2-1, with 9 bases lining up with TRBD2. The germline gives CDR1 SGHAT, CDR2 FQNNGV. With V trimmed by 5 bases and J by 7 bases, 15 bases remained unmatched. CDR3 size: 17 residues. The CDR3 loop reads CASSPRGVAGGNNEQFF. CDR3 sequence (DNA): TGTGCCAGCAGCCCCCGAGGGGTGGCGGGAGGGAATAATGAGCAGTTCTTC.

This chain connects TRBV18 to TRBJ1-3; 7 nucleotides agree with TRBD1. The CDR3 is 17 amino acids. Germline V CDR1 and CDR2: KGHSH, LQKENI. The junction had 7 bases not matched to a gene; V was cut back by 2 bases and J by 0 bases. As DNA, the CDR3 is TGTGCCAGCTCACCATCCGGACAGGCATACTCTGGAAACACCATATATTTT. Translated, it gives CASSPSGQAYSGNTIYF.

This clonotype has only a few counts. V usage is TRBV6-1 and J usage is TRBJ1-1; 8 bases align to TRBD1. Germline CDR1 MNHNS, CDR2 SASEGT. V lost 4 bases, J lost 4 bases, and 5 bases stayed unmatched. CDR3 length: 14 amino acids. The CDR3 DNA reads as TGTGCCAGCAGTGTGACAGGGGTTCTCACTGAAGCTTTCTTT. Its protein product is CASSVTGVLTEAFF.

This clonotype has more than one count but fewer than ten. The rearrangement links TRBV10-3 to TRBJ1-1; TRBD1 might be the D (5 bases). V dropped 4 bases and J dropped 1 base, with 10 bases sitting between them. Germline assignment: CDR1 ENHRY and CDR2 SYGVKD. The CDR3 is made up of 14 amino acids. The CDR3 bases are TGTGCCATCAGTGCGGGACCGGGGAACACTGAAGCTTTCTTT. It yields the protein CAISAGPGNTEAFF.

In its sample, this clonotype was seen many times. The chain couples TRBV29-1 to TRBJ1-3; 7 bases are shared with TRBD1. Germline CDR1 SQVTM, CDR2 ANQGSEA. With 3 bases clipped from V and 0 bases from J, the junction kept 5 bases outside the gene matches. The CDR3 has 15 residues. The DNA for the CDR3 is TGCAGCGTTGAGGACAGGCGGATCTCTGGAAACACCATATATTTT. Protein: CSVEDRRISGNTIYF.

A few counts support this clonotype. The V and J genes are TRBV5-1 and TRBJ2-7; the D is unclear. V lost 5 bases, J lost 3 bases, and 6 bases lay in between. Germline V lookup: CDR1 SGHRS, CDR2 YFSETQ. The CDR3 sequence is 11 residues long. This chain's CDR3 is CASRDFYEQYF. CDR3 in DNA: TGCGCCAGCAGGGATTTCTACGAGCAGTACTTC.